This entry lists 8 T cell receptor beta chains sequenced from one sample in a study of blood T cells in healthy people across ages. A second roughly 7 to 12 cycle PCR used barcoded and J-beta primers. One entry per CDR3 protein results from TCRdb running MiXCR on the 5' RACE reads. The sample has some 760,000 distinct CDR3 sequences, roughly 25% seen once. Separately, the same data were catalogued under a study of T cells of mothers and their children.

Sequenced material: blood. The receptors stem from a boy aged 5-17 years in good health.

V and J are TRBV19 and TRBJ1-6; 7 bases fit TRBD1. Germline CDR1 is LNHDA and CDR2 is SQIVND (reference sequence). The CDR3 contains 14 residues. V gave up 5 bases and J gave up 9 bases; unmatched junction bases: 7. Here the CDR3 DNA reads TGTGCCAGTAGTTCCACAGGGGATCGTTCACCCCTCCACTTT. Translated, it gives CASSSTGDRSPLHF.

This chain uses TRBV5-1 with TRBJ2-7; TRBD1 matches at 8 bases. Germline CDR1 and CDR2: SGHRS and YFSETQ. The V segment lost 2 bases and the J segment 6 bases; nucleotides outside the gene matches: 7. CDR3 length: 14 amino acids. The CDR3 loop is CASSFNTGGREQYF. The CDR3 DNA reads TGCGCCAGCAGCTTCAATACAGGGGGTCGCGAGCAGTACTTC.

The V call is TRBV20-1, the J call TRBJ1-1; D not certain. Trimming cost V 0 bases and J 6 bases, with 14 bases left between them. Germline CDR1 and CDR2: DFQATT and SNEGSKA (reference sequence). The CDR3 is 14 amino acids. The CDR3 coding sequence is TGCAGTGCTAGAGATCTAAGGGAGATGGCTGAAGCTTTCTTT. Translated: CSARDLREMAEAFF.

This chain uses TRBV29-1 with TRBJ2-7, with a possible D match to TRBD1 (6 bases). Germline assignment: CDR1 SQVTM and CDR2 ANQGSEA. This CDR3 region has 15 residues. Trimming left V 5 bases short and J 2 bases short, with 19 bases between. CDR3 sequence: CSVFLQGPRPYEQYF. CDR3 DNA: TGCAGCGTTTTCCTACAGGGTCCAAGGCCCTACGAGCAGTACTTC.

The chain joins TRBV7-2 to TRBJ1-2; D gene uncertain. This CDR3 has 13 residues. Per the germline V gene, CDR1 is SGHTA and CDR2 is FQGNSA. V was shortened by 5 bases and J by 0 bases, with 7 bases between the two germline ends. CDR3 DNA sequence: TGTGCCAGCAGCCGCTACTCTAACTATGGCTACACCTTC. The encoded protein is CASSRYSNYGYTF.

A few counts support this clonotype. The rearrangement joins TRBV14 to TRBJ1-2; TRBD1 might be the D (5 bases). Germline-derived CDR1 and CDR2 are SGHDN and FVKESK. The CDR3 has 15 amino acids. Trimming took off 0 bases at V and 7 bases at J, with 15 bases between the two ends. The CDR3 DNA follows: TGTGCCAGCAGCCAAGATTGGTTGGGGGTACTTGGCTACACCTTC. As protein: CASSQDWLGVLGYTF.

DNA for the CDR3: TGTGCCAGCAGGCTCGGGACAGTCGGCTACGAGCAGTACTTC. It specifies CASRLGTVGYEQYF. The gene calls are TRBV7-8 and TRBJ2-7, with 7 bases matching TRBD1. Germline CDR1 SGHVS, CDR2 FQNEAQ. V lost 6 bases to trimming and J lost 3 bases; unmatched junction nucleotides: 8. This CDR3 has 14 amino acids.

This rearrangement joins TRBV2 to TRBJ2-5; TRBD1 matches at 8 bases. The end of the DNA is better explained by TRBJ2-7, so the J call may be wrong. Germline-derived CDR1 and CDR2 are SNHLY and FYNNEI. CDR3 length equals 16 residues. The CDR3: CASSEVTGGVYSEQYF. CDR3 DNA: TGTGCCAGCAGTGAAGTTACAGGGGGAGTCTACTCCGAGCAGTACTTC.